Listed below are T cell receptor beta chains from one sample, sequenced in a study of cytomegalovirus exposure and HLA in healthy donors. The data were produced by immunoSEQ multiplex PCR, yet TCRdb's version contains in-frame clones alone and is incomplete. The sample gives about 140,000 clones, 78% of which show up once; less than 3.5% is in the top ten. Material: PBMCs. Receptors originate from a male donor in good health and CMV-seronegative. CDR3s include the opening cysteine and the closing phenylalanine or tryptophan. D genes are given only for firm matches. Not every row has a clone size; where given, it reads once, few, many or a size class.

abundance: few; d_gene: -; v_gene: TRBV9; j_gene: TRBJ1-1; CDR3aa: CASSPQLNTEAFF; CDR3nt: TGTGCCAGCAGCCCCCAGTTGAACACTGAAGCTTTCTTT
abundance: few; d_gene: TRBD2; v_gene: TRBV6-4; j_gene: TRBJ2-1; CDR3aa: CASSDNPSGDEQFF; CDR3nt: TGTGCCAGCAGTGATAATCCTAGCGGGGATGAGCAGTTCTTC
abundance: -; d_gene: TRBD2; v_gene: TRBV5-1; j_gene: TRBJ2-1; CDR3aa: CASSGTSGRAPYNEQFF; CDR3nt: TGCGCCAGCAGCGGAACTAGCGGGAGGGCCCCCTACAATGAGCAGTTCTTC
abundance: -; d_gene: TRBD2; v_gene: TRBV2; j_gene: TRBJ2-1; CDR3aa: CASSGTSGDSEQFF; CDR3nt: TGTGCCAGCAGCGGGACTAGCGGGGACTCTGAGCAGTTCTTC
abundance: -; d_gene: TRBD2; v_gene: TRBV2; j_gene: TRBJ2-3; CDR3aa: CASSELTSGGNTQYF; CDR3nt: TGTGCCAGCAGTGAACTTACTAGCGGGGGTAATACGCAGTATTTT
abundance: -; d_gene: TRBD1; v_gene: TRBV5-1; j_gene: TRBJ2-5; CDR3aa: CASSLAGGFQETQYF; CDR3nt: TGCGCCAGCAGCTTGGCAGGGGGCTTCCAAGAGACCCAGTACTTC
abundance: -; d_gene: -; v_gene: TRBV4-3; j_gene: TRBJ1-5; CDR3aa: CASSQDHGQPQHF; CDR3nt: TGCGCCAGCAGCCAAGACCACGGTCAGCCCCAGCATTTT
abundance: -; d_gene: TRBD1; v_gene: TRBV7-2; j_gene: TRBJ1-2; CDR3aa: CASSLVQGREGYTF; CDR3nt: TGTGCCAGCAGCTTGGTACAGGGGCGTGAAGGCTACACCTTC
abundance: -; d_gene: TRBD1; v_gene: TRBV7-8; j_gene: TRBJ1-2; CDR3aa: CASSPNRQGAKSGYTF; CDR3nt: TGTGCCAGCAGCCCTAACAGACAGGGGGCGAAGAGTGGCTACACCTTC
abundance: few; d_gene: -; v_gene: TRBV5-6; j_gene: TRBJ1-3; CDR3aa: CASSLARVAGNTIYF; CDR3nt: TGTGCCAGCAGCTTGGCGAGGGTGGCTGGAAACACCATATATTTT
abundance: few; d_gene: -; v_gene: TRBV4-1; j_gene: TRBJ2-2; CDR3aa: CASSKTVNTGELFF; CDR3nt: TGCGCCAGCAGCAAAACGGTAAACACCGGGGAGCTGTTTTTT
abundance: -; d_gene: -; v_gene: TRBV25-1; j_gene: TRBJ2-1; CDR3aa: CATIRAGKGWSEQFF; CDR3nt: TGTGCCACTATCCGGGCGGGAAAGGGTTGGAGTGAGCAGTTCTTC
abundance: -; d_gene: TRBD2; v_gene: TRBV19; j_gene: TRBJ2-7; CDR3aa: CASSLTRGDYEQYF; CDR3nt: TGTGCCAGTAGTCTGACGCGGGGGGATTACGAGCAGTACTTC
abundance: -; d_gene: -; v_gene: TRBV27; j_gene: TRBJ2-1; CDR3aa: CASSLLGGSYNEQFF; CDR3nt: TGTGCCAGCAGTTTGTTAGGGGGTTCATACAATGAGCAGTTCTTC
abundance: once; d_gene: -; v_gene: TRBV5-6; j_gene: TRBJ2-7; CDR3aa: CASGGEFSGTEYEQYF; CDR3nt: TGTGCCAGCGGCGGGGAGTTTTCCGGGACAGAGTACGAGCAGTACTTC
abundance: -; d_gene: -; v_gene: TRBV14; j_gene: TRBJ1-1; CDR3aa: CASSQDLYTEAFF; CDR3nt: TGTGCCAGCAGCCAAGATCTTTACACTGAAGCTTTCTTT
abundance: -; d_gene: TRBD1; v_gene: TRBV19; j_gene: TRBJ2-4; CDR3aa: CASSISTGQTQYF; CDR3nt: TGTGCCAGTAGTATATCGACGGGACAGACTCAGTACTTC
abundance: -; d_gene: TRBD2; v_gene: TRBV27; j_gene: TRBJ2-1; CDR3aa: CASSLGLAGGYSYNEQFF; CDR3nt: TGTGCCAGCAGTTTGGGGCTAGCGGGTGGTTACTCCTACAATGAGCAGTTCTTC
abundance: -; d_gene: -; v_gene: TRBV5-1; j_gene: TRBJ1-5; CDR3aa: CASSLLSNQPQHF; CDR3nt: TGCGCCAGCAGCTTACTTAGCAATCAGCCCCAGCATTTT
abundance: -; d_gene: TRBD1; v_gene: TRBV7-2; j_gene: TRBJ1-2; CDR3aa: CASSFGGPGTALESF; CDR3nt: TGTGCCAGCAGCTTTGGCGGCCCCGGGACAGCCCTTGAGTCCTTC
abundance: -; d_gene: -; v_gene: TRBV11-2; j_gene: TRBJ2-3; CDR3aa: CASSLGPAVWADTQYF; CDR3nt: TGTGCCAGCAGCTTAGGCCCGGCGGTATGGGCAGATACGCAGTATTTT
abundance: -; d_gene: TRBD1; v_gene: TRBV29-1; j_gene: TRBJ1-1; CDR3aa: CSVAGQGAHEAFF; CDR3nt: TGCAGCGTTGCGGGACAGGGGGCACATGAAGCTTTCTTT
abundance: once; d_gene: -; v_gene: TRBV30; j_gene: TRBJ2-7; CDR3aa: CAWSRSLREQYF; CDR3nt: TGTGCCTGGAGTCGTTCTCTCCGCGAGCAGTACTTC
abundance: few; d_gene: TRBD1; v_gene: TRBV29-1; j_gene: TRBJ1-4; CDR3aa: CSVRSGQGYEKLFF; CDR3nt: TGCAGCGTGCGGTCGGGACAGGGCTATGAAAAACTGTTTTTT
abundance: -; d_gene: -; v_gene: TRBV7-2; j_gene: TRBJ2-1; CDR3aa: CASSLTGIEQFF; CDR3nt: TGTGCCAGCAGCCTAACAGGGATTGAGCAGTTCTTC
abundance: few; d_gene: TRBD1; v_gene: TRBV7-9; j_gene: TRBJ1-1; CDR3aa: CASSPPTGTENTEAFF; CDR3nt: TGTGCCAGCAGCCCCCCCACCGGGACAGAGAACACTGAAGCTTTCTTT
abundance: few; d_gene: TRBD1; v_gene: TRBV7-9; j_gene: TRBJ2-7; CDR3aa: CASSPTVPTGEGEQYF; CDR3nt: TGTGCCAGCAGCCCCACCGTCCCGACAGGGGAAGGCGAGCAGTACTTC
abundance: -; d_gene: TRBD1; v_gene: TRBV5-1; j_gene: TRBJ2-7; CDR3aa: CASSRPGTGSEQYF; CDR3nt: TGCGCCAGCAGCCGTCCCGGGACAGGGTCCGAGCAGTACTTC
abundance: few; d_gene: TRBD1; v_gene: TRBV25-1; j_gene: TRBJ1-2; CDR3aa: CASSPPGQGYYGYTF; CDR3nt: TGTGCCAGCAGTCCCCCGGGACAGGGCTACTATGGCTACACCTTC
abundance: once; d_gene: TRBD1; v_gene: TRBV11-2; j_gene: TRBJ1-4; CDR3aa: CASSSGQGGPNEKLFF; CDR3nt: TGTGCCAGCAGCTCGGGACAGGGAGGGCCTAATGAAAAACTGTTTTTT
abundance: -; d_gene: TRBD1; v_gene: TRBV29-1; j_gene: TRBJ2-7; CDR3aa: CSADNNRGGYEQYF; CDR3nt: TGCAGCGCTGATAACAACAGGGGCGGGTACGAGCAGTACTTC
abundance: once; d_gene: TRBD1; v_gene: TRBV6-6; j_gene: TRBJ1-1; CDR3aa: CASSGGQGWTEAFF; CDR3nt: TGTGCCAGCAGTGGAGGACAGGGATGGACTGAAGCTTTCTTT
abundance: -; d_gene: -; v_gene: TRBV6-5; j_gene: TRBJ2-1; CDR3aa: CASSTGSIINEQFF; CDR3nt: TGTGCCAGCAGTACGGGTTCGATTATAAATGAGCAGTTCTTC
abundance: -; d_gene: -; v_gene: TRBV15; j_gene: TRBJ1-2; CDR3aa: CATSREEGDGYTF; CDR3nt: TGTGCCACCAGCAGAGAAGAGGGGGACGGCTACACCTTC
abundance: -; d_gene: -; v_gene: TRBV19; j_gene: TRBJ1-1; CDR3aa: CASSISGGTNTEAFF; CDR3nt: TGTGCCAGTAGTATATCCGGGGGGACTAACACTGAAGCTTTCTTT
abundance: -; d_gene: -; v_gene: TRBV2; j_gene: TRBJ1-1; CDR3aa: CASSGSAGTEAFF; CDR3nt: TGTGCCAGCAGTGGCAGTGCGGGCACTGAAGCTTTCTTT